Presented here are 32 T cell receptor beta chains from one specimen sequenced in a study of blood T cell repertoires in COVID-19. Sequencing was performed with immunoSEQ multiplex PCR; in TCRdb, only in-frame clones are kept and a portion is missing. The sample yields some 220,000 clones, more than 65% seen once. Sequencing was performed on peripheral blood. These receptors all stem from a woman between 25 and 40 years old who had recovered from COVID-19.

This clone occurred a few times. The V gene is TRBV11-2, the J gene TRBJ2-2; TRBD2 matches at 8 bases. V gave up 5 bases and J gave up 4 bases; unmatched junction bases: 12. Germline V CDR1 and CDR2: SGHAT, FQNNGV. CDR3 length: 17 residues. The CDR3 loop is CASSPLRSGSTTGELFF. CDR3 bases: TGTGCCAGCAGCCCTCTCCGGAGCGGGAGTACCACCGGGGAGCTGTTTTTT.

The chain couples TRBV9 to TRBJ2-5, with D maybe TRBD2 (5 bases). There are 15 residues in the CDR3. Per germline, CDR1 SGDLS and CDR2 YYNGEE. Trimming took off 3 bases at V and 0 bases at J, with 12 bases between the two ends. For the CDR3, the DNA is TGTGCCAGCAGCGAAACCCGGGGTAACCAAGAGACCCAGTACTTC. It is translated as CASSETRGNQETQYF.

This clone was detected only a few times. This rearrangement joins TRBV19 to TRBJ2-2, with D hard to call. Per the germline V gene, CDR1 is LNHDA and CDR2 is SQIVND (reference sequence). The CDR3 totals 14 residues. With 3 bases removed from V and 6 bases from J, the gap between germline ends came to 11 bases. Written as DNA, the CDR3 is TGTGCCAGTAGTATTAGGCAGGCCCCCGGGGAGCTGTTTTTT. Amino acids: CASSIRQAPGELFF.

This clone has a single count. The rearrangement uses TRBV27 and TRBJ2-1; 9 nucleotides agree with TRBD2. In germline, CDR1 is MNHEY, CDR2 SMNVEV (reference sequence). The V and J ends lost 5 bases and 10 bases, in that order; junction bases with no gene match: 15. There are 16 residues in the CDR3. CDR3 in DNA: TGTGCCAGCAGTCCCCTCAGTGTGGCGGGAGGGGGGGAGCAGTTCTTC. This gives the protein CASSPLSVAGGGEQFF.

This clone was seen only once. This CDR3 is also generated by other DNA sequences in the sample. This chain uses TRBV2 with TRBJ1-5, with a weak D call TRBD1 (5 bases). V was pared by 7 bases and J by 4 bases, with 11 bases between. CDR1 is SNHLY, CDR2 FYNNEI, per germline. The CDR3 has 13 amino acids. CDR3 protein: CASKRDSNQPQHF. For the CDR3, the DNA is TGTGCCAGCAAACGAGACAGTAATCAGCCCCAGCATTTT.

The rearrangement links TRBV29-1 to TRBJ1-2; 7 nucleotides match TRBD1. Unmatched junction bases numbered 11, after V lost 7 bases and J lost 3 bases. CDR1 and CDR2 from the germline V gene are SQVTM and ANQGSEA. The CDR3 has 14 residues. The CDR3 bases are TGCAGCGCAGTGACAGGGCTAGGTGACTATGGCTACACCTTC. It translates to CSAVTGLGDYGYTF.

On this clone itself: The junction departs from germline at one end; a sequencing error may be responsible. The chain links TRBV7-7 to TRBJ2-1; 12 nucleotides agree with TRBD2. CDR3 length: 16 amino acids. Germline V gene sequence: CDR1 SSHAT, CDR2 FNYEAQ (reference sequence). CDR3 loop: CASSPAGLAGDNEQFF. DNA for the CDR3: TGTGCTAGCAGCCCAGCGGGACTAGCGGGTGACAATGAGCAGTTCTTC.

This clone came up a few times. The DNA of the CDR3 is TGCGCCAGCAGCTTGGCCGGGACCTACGAGCAGTACTTC. Translating gives CASSLAGTYEQYF. The chain joins TRBV5-1 to TRBJ2-7, with TRBD2 as a possible D gene (5 bases). V lost 0 bases and J 2 bases, leaving 6 bases between the germline ends. The CDR3 is 13 amino acids. CDR1 is SGHRS, CDR2 YFSETQ, per germline.

This chain connects TRBV7-9 to TRBJ1-1; the match to TRBD1 covers 8 bases. This CDR3 has 14 amino acids. V lost 3 bases to trimming and J lost 5 bases; unmatched junction nucleotides: 5. Germline lookup yields CDR1 SEHNR and CDR2 FQNEAQ (reference sequence). The chain's CDR3 is CASSLDRAGTEAFF. CDR3 bases: TGTGCCAGCAGCTTGGACAGGGCGGGGACTGAAGCTTTCTTT. The whole variable domain, filled in from reference TRBV7-9 and TRBJ1-1, reads DTGVSQNPRHKITKRGQNVTFRCDPISEHNRLYWYRQTLGQGPEFLTYFQNEAQLEKSRLLSDRFSAERPKGSFSTLEIQRTEQGDSAMYLCASSLDRAGTEAFFGQGTRLTVV.

This CDR3 reads CASSPSYLANGEQYF. The CDR3 DNA reads as TGTGCCAGCAGCCCGTCGTATCTAGCAAATGGCGAGCAGTACTTC. The chain links TRBV7-2 to TRBJ2-7, with D perhaps matching TRBD2 (5 bases). The CDR3 spans 15 residues. V lost 5 bases and J 6 bases, leaving 20 bases between the germline ends. Looked up from germline, CDR1 is SGHTA and CDR2 is FQGNSA.

The rearrangement uses TRBV5-6 and TRBJ2-1, with TRBD2 matching 9 bases. The germline V gene has CDR1 SGHDT and CDR2 YYEEEE. This CDR3 is built from 15 residues. V gave up 6 bases and J gave up 2 bases; unmatched junction bases: 6. CDR3 in amino acids: CASTMTSGTYNEQFF. The DNA of the CDR3 is TGTGCCAGCACCATGACTAGCGGTACCTACAATGAGCAGTTCTTC.

The rearrangement joins TRBV11-2 to TRBJ2-1; 9 nucleotides align to TRBD2. The CDR3 length is 17 residues. After removal of 5 bases from V and 4 bases from J, the junction contained 12 bases not matched to a gene. Germline CDR1 and CDR2: SGHAT and FQNNGV. Written as DNA, the CDR3 is TGTGCCAGCAGCCGGACGGGGGGCGGGAGGGCATACAATGAGCAGTTCTTC. Protein product: CASSRTGGGRAYNEQFF.

The V and J genes are TRBV27 and TRBJ2-7; TRBD2 agrees at 9 bases. CDR1 is MNHEY and CDR2 is SMNVEV in the germline V gene (reference sequence). With V trimmed by 2 bases and J by 2 bases, 7 bases remained unmatched. The CDR3 has 16 amino acids. CDR3 in DNA: TGTGCCAGCAGTTTAAGGGGCGGGAGGGCCACCTACGAGCAGTACTTC. This gives the protein CASSLRGGRATYEQYF.

This clone occurred once. The chain joins TRBV18 to TRBJ1-2; perhaps TRBD1 as D (5 bases). Germline CDR1 reads KGHSH; CDR2 reads LQKENI. Trimming stripped 5 bases from V and 6 bases from J, with 13 bases between. This CDR3 has 13 residues. This chain's CDR3 is CASSSTAGHGYTF. The CDR3 DNA reads TGTGCCAGCTCATCAACGGCAGGGCATGGCTACACCTTC. The full variable domain, rest sourced from reference TRBV18 and TRBJ1-2, is NAGVMQNPRHLVRRRGQEARLRCSPMKGHSHVYWYRQLPEEGLKFMVYLQKENIIDESGMPKERFSAEFPKEGPSILRIQQVVRGDSAAYFCASSSTAGHGYTFGSGTRLTVV.

In this sample, this clone turned up once. The chain links TRBV6-5 to TRBJ2-5; perhaps TRBD2 as D (6 bases). The CDR3 runs 16 residues. Germline CDR1 is MNHEY and CDR2 is SVGAGI. V was trimmed by 2 bases and J by 2 bases, leaving 15 bases between them. The CDR3 bases are TGTGCCAGCAGTTACGGGAGTGGTGGGGGGCAAGAGACCCAGTACTTC. As protein: CASSYGSGGGQETQYF.

The chain combines TRBV13 with TRBJ1-6, with D possibly being TRBD1 (6 bases). Trimming removed 1 base at V and 9 bases at J, with 13 bases between. This CDR3 comprises 15 residues. Germline values: CDR1 PRHDT, CDR2 FYEKMQ (reference sequence). This CDR3 is CASSLEAGVGSPLHF. In DNA form, the CDR3 reads TGTGCCAGCAGCTTAGAGGCAGGGGTGGGTTCACCCCTCCACTTT. The full variable domain, its missing parts supplied by reference TRBV13 and TRBJ1-6, is AAGVIQSPRHLIKEKRETATLKCYPIPRHDTVYWYQQGPGQDPQFLISFYEKMQSDKGSIPDRFSAQQFSDYHSELNMSSLELGDSALYFCASSLEAGVGSPLHFGNGTRLTVT.

V is TRBV28 and J is TRBJ1-1; D unresolved. CDR3 length: 12 residues. V was shortened by 7 bases and J by 5 bases, with 11 bases between the two germline ends. Germline lookup yields CDR1 MDHEN and CDR2 SYDVKM. The chain's CDR3 is CASITGNTEAFF. The CDR3 DNA reads as TGTGCCAGCATAACGGGGAATACTGAAGCTTTCTTT.

The rearrangement uses TRBV28 and TRBJ1-6; tentatively, D is TRBD1 (5 bases). CDR1 and CDR2 from the germline V gene are MDHEN and SYDVKM. The CDR3 contains 16 residues. Between the trimmed V and J ends, which lost 6 bases and 5 bases, there was a span of 17 bases. CDR3 sequence (DNA): TGTGCCAGCAGCTCACCTGGCCAGGGCCATAATTCACCCCTCCACTTT. As protein: CASSSPGQGHNSPLHF.

The rearrangement uses TRBV9 and TRBJ2-3; D call uncertain. V lost 4 bases and J lost 1, with 7 bases in between. Germline CDR1 and CDR2: SGDLS and YYNGEE. The CDR3 runs 13 residues. The CDR3 sequence is CASSPQRTDTQYF. CDR3 coding DNA: TGTGCCAGCAGCCCACAGCGCACAGATACGCAGTATTTT.

The CDR3 reads CASSLTGEHTGELFF. DNA of the CDR3: TGTGCCAGCAGCTTGACAGGGGAACACACCGGGGAGCTGTTTTTT. The chain recombines TRBV5-6 with TRBJ2-2; 7 bases agree with TRBD1. This CDR3 region has 15 residues. V was pared by 1 base and J by 3 bases, with 3 bases of the junction left unmatched. Germline V gene sequence: CDR1 SGHDT, CDR2 YYEEEE.

CDR3 DNA sequence: TGTGCCAGCAGCCAATCGCTAGCGGGAGCATCCCCCAAGGGCTACGAGCAGTACTTC. It encodes CASSQSLAGASPKGYEQYF. The chain is built from TRBV3-1 (or the pseudogene TRBV3-2) and TRBJ2-7; 10 positions agree with TRBD2. This CDR3 region has 19 residues. J lost 3 bases, V lost 2 bases, and 16 bases had no gene match. Germline values: CDR1 LGHDT, CDR2 YNNKEL (reference sequence).

The chain carries TRBV2 and TRBJ2-5; D is uncertain. V was cut by 5 bases and J by 5 bases, with 9 bases left in between. Germline CDR1 SNHLY, CDR2 FYNNEI. There are 12 residues in the CDR3. CDR3 region: CASSFVVETQYF. DNA of the CDR3: TGTGCCAGCAGTTTCGTAGTTGAGACCCAGTACTTC.

The chain couples TRBV18 to TRBJ1-6; D is possibly TRBD1 (6 bases). The CDR3 length is 19 residues. Trimming took off 3 bases at V and 2 bases at J, with 20 bases between the two ends. The germline V gene encodes CDR1 KGHSH and CDR2 LQKENI. For the CDR3, the DNA is TGTGCCAGCTCACCCTCAAGGTCGCCAGGGGCCCCCTATAATTCACCCCTCCACTTT. Protein product: CASSPSRSPGAPYNSPLHF.

The rearrangement joins TRBV5-5 to TRBJ1-2, with D possibly being TRBD1 (6 bases). The germline CDR1 and CDR2 sequences are SGHKS and YYEKEE (reference sequence). CDR3 size: 13 residues. Trimming stripped 5 bases from V and 6 bases from J, with 14 bases between. The CDR3 region has the DNA TGTGCCAGCAGTGGCAGGGGTTTCGATGGCTACACCTTC. As protein: CASSGRGFDGYTF.

The V gene is TRBV4-2, the J gene TRBJ1-6; 10 nucleotides agree with TRBD1. The CDR3 totals 16 residues. The V gene's germline CDR1 is LGHNA and CDR2 YNFKEQ. Trimming removed 4 bases from V and 8 bases from J; junction bases left unmatched: 8. CDR3 amino acids: CASSPPTGQGYSPLHF. CDR3 in DNA: TGTGCCAGCAGCCCCCCAACGGGACAGGGGTATTCACCCCTCCACTTT.

The rearrangement joins TRBV28 to TRBJ2-1; D may be TRBD1 (6 bases). V was shortened by 3 bases and J by 2 bases, with 14 bases between the two germline ends. The CDR3 consists of 16 residues. Germline lookup yields CDR1 MDHEN and CDR2 SYDVKM. The CDR3 sequence is CASSFTGLEPYNEQFF. The CDR3 DNA is TGTGCCAGCAGTTTTACAGGGCTAGAACCCTACAATGAGCAGTTCTTC. Full variable domain (remainder filled in from reference TRBV28 and TRBJ2-1): DVKVTQSSRYLVKRTGEKVFLECVQDMDHENMFWYRQDPGLGLRLIYFSYDVKMKEKGDIPEGYSVSREKKERFSLILESASTNQTSMYLCASSFTGLEPYNEQFFGPGTRLTVL.

The V call is TRBV27, the J call TRBJ1-2; D call uncertain. This CDR3 region has 15 residues. CDR1 and CDR2 from the germline V gene are MNHEY and SMNVEV (reference sequence). With 6 bases removed from V and 2 bases from J, the gap between germline ends came to 16 bases. The CDR3 DNA sequence: TGTGCCAGCAGGGTCAAGGGAGGGAGGAACTATGGCTACACCTTC. Translating it yields CASRVKGGRNYGYTF.

J is TRBJ2-3 and V is TRBV5-1; D is perhaps TRBD2 (6 bases). The V end was cut by 10 bases, the J end by 0 bases, with 24 bases between. Germline CDR1 and CDR2: SGHRS and YFSETQ. The CDR3 loop spans 17 amino acids. The CDR3 sequence: CAGLWNGEETSTDTQYF. CDR3 bases: TGCGCCGGCCTTTGGAATGGGGAGGAGACTAGCACAGATACGCAGTATTTT.

The chain recombines TRBV28 with TRBJ1-5; tentative D call: TRBD1 (5 bases). The CDR3 extends over 14 amino acids. Trimming cost V 6 bases and J 9 bases, with 18 bases left between them. Germline-derived CDR1 and CDR2 are MDHEN and SYDVKM. CDR3 region: CASRTEGDYGPQHF. The DNA of the CDR3 is TGTGCCAGCAGAACAGAAGGGGATTACGGGCCCCAGCATTTT.

This clone has just a few counts. The rearrangement links TRBV25-1 to TRBJ2-7, with 9 nucleotides matching TRBD2. J gave up 1 base and V 6 bases, and 4 bases lay outside the gene matches. Germline V gives CDR1 MGHDK, CDR2 SYGVNS. The length of the CDR3 is 14 residues. The DNA for the CDR3 is TGTGCCAGCAGCTTAGCGGGAGTTTCCTACGAGCAGTACTTC. Protein product: CASSLAGVSYEQYF.

V is TRBV5-6 and J is TRBJ2-7; 12 bases align to TRBD2. This CDR3 spans 15 amino acids. J gave up 4 bases and V 4 bases, and 6 bases lay outside the gene matches. Per germline, CDR1 SGHDT and CDR2 YYEEEE. CDR3 bases: TGTGCCAGCAGCAAAACCACTAGCGGGAGGTACGAGCAGTACTTC. It translates to CASSKTTSGRYEQYF.

The gene calls are TRBV5-4 and TRBJ2-5; 8 bases are a match to TRBD2. The ends lost 5 bases at V and 4 bases at J; junction bases unmatched: 13. Germline lookup yields CDR1 SGHNT and CDR2 YYREEE (reference sequence). CDR3 size: 16 residues. CDR3 sequence: CASSRTGGSGRETQYF. CDR3 DNA: TGTGCCAGCAGTCGGACGGGCGGGAGCGGGAGAGAGACCCAGTACTTC.